This T cell receptor (beta chain) was recovered during a study of CD8 T cells in ankylosing spondylitis. Whole-study results and caveats: About 8 highly homologous variants made up a TCR beta motif that seemed to typify ankylosing spondylitis blood.

This clonotype was seen ten or more times. Its target is unknown. TCRdb fed the 5' RACE reads into MiXCR, producing one record per CDR3 protein. This table holds around 320,000 distinct CDR3 sequences, 20% to 25% found once. This CDR3 region has 13 residues. V was clipped by 5 bases and J by 2 bases, with 9 bases between them. The TCR was taken from a female donor with ankylosing spondylitis or in good health (not recorded which). Sequenced material: blood, either unsorted or a sorted T cell fraction (not recorded which). The chain recombines TRBV12-3 or TRBV12-4 with TRBJ1-2; maybe TRBD1 (5 bases). The CDR3 sequence: CASSGTTNYGYTF. Here the CDR3 DNA reads TGTGCCAGCAGTGGGACGACAAACTATGGCTACACCTTC.